These 29 T cell receptor beta chains were sequenced from one sample in a study of blood T cell repertoires in COVID-19. Some clones are missing from TCRdb's copy, which holds only in-frame ones; the method was immunoSEQ multiplex PCR. The sample holds 69,000 or so clones, approximately 82% seen once. Sequenced material: peripheral blood. The receptors shown here come from a woman over 75 with acute or convalescent COVID-19.

The chain is built from TRBV30 and TRBJ1-1; TRBD1 agrees at 7 bases. The V gene's germline CDR1 is GTSNPN and CDR2 SVGIG (reference sequence). The CDR3 runs 17 residues. V dropped 0 bases and J dropped 5; count of bases not matched to a gene: 15. The CDR3 nucleotides read TGTGCCTGGAGTGTAAAGTTAGGAGGGGGCGAGAGGACTGAAGCTTTCTTT. This encodes CAWSVKLGGGERTEAFF.

The chain has TRBV7-2 and TRBJ1-1; D possibly corresponds to TRBD1 (5 bases). Looked up from germline, CDR1 is SGHTA and CDR2 is FQGNSA. Between the trimmed V and J ends, which lost 5 bases and 4 bases, there was a span of 17 bases. This CDR3 is built from 15 residues. The CDR3 nucleotides are TGTGCCAGCAGCCCCGTTCTGGGGGGGACCACTGAAGCTTTCTTT. Translated, it gives CASSPVLGGTTEAFF.

Comment on this clone: Other nucleotide sequences from this sample produce the same CDR3. The rearrangement uses TRBV6-5 and TRBJ2-7; TRBD1 might be the D (5 bases). The CDR3 is made up of 12 amino acids. The V and J ends lost 6 bases and 0 bases respectively, with 6 bases between them. In germline, CDR1 is MNHEY, CDR2 SVGAGI. This CDR3 is CASSRVSYEQYF. In DNA, the CDR3 is TGTGCCAGCAGCAGGGTCTCCTACGAGCAGTACTTC.

This sequence joins TRBV11-1 and TRBJ2-3; D gene uncertain. The CDR3 runs to 11 residues. CDR1 and CDR2 from the germline V gene are SGHAT and FQDESV (reference sequence). V was pared by 5 bases and J by 6 bases, with 6 bases between. The CDR3 is CASSQKDTQYF. The CDR3 nucleotides read TGTGCCAGCAGCCAGAAGGATACGCAGTATTTT.

This chain links TRBV9 with TRBJ1-1, with D perhaps matching TRBD1 (5 bases). The V gene's germline CDR1 is SGDLS and CDR2 YYNGEE. V was cut by 4 bases and J by 4 bases, with 17 bases left in between. The CDR3 contains 15 residues. The CDR3 DNA follows: TGTGCCAGCAGCCTAAGGAGGGGCCAAGGCACTGAAGCTTTCTTT. Its translation is CASSLRRGQGTEAFF. The full variable domain, completed using reference TRBV9 and TRBJ1-1, is DSGVTQTPKHLITATGQRVTLRCSPRSGDLSVYWYQQSLDQGLQFLIQYYNGEERAKGNILERFSAQQFPDLHSELNLSSLELGDSALYFCASSLRRGQGTEAFFGQGTRLTVV.

The V and J genes are TRBV6-6 and TRBJ2-5, with 7 nucleotides matching TRBD2. Germline-derived CDR1 and CDR2 are MNHNY and SVGAGI (reference sequence). The J segment lost 7 bases and the V segment lost 3 bases, leaving 5 bases of the junction unmatched. The CDR3 extends over 13 amino acids. The CDR3 coding sequence is TGTGCCAGCAGTTATCGGGGCGGGGGGACCCAGTACTTC. It codes for CASSYRGGGTQYF.

The J gene is TRBJ2-6, the V gene TRBV3-1 (or the pseudogene TRBV3-2); the D gene is possibly TRBD1 (6 bases). The germline CDR1 and CDR2 sequences are LGHDT and YNNKEL (reference sequence). This CDR3 has 16 residues. V was cut by 3 bases and J by 1 base, with 10 bases left in between. This CDR3 reads CASSQPDRSGANVLTF. In DNA, the CDR3 is TGTGCCAGCAGCCAGCCCGACAGGTCTGGGGCCAACGTCCTGACTTTC.

This clone was observed a few times. The CDR3 DNA is TGTGCCAGCAGTTCTCCAGGATACTCCTATAATTCACCCCTCCACTTT. Amino acid sequence: CASSSPGYSYNSPLHF. The chain recombines TRBV27 with TRBJ1-6; D remains unclear. Germline V gene sequence: CDR1 MNHEY, CDR2 SMNVEV (reference sequence). The CDR3 runs to 16 residues. Trimming left V 4 bases short and J 0 bases short, with 10 bases between.

The V gene is TRBV5-1, the J gene TRBJ2-3, with 9 bases matching TRBD1. V was pared by 3 bases and J by 5 bases, with 4 bases of the junction left unmatched. The CDR3 consists of 14 residues. In germline, CDR1 is SGHRS, CDR2 YFSETQ. The CDR3 region has the DNA TGCGCCAGCAGCTCCACAGGGGGCCTAGATACGCAGTATTTT. This codes for CASSSTGGLDTQYF.

This chain links TRBV18 with TRBJ2-7; D is unclear. Trimming removed 1 base at V and 0 bases at J, with 7 bases between. Germline CDR1 is KGHSH and CDR2 is LQKENI. The CDR3 extends over 14 amino acids. CDR3 nucleotide sequence: TGTGCCAGCTCACCACGAGCCCTCTCCTACGAGCAGTACTTC. The encoded protein is CASSPRALSYEQYF.

The rearrangement links TRBV25-1 to TRBJ1-1; weak D call: TRBD1 (6 bases). The germline V gene encodes CDR1 MGHDK and CDR2 SYGVNS. The V end was cut by 4 bases, the J end by 3 bases, with 12 bases between. The CDR3 runs 14 residues. CDR3 DNA sequence: TGTGCCAGCAGTGCCTGGGACACCTACACTGAAGCTTTCTTT. It specifies CASSAWDTYTEAFF. Supplemented by reference TRBV25-1 and TRBJ1-1, the full variable domain reads EADIYQTPRYLVIGTGKKITLECSQTMGHDKMYWYQQDPGMELHLIHYSYGVNSTEKGDLSSESTVSRIRTEHFPLTLESARPSHTSQYLCASSAWDTYTEAFFGQGTRLTVV.

V gene TRBV12-3 or TRBV12-4 combines with J gene TRBJ2-5, with D uncertain. This CDR3 region has 12 residues. The ends were cut back, 2 bases at V and 4 bases at J, with 5 bases in the middle. The CDR3 reads CASSLNGETQYF. The CDR3 bases are TGTGCCAGCAGTTTAAACGGAGAGACCCAGTACTTC.

On this clone: Other DNA sequences in the same sample also yield this CDR3. CDR3 amino acids: CASSQDLGLPQETQYF. The CDR3 DNA sequence: TGCGCCAGCAGCCAAGATCTAGGACTGCCCCAAGAGACCCAGTACTTC. The J gene is TRBJ2-5, the V gene TRBV4-1; a possible D gene is TRBD2 (5 bases). Deletions cut 0 bases from V and 1 base from J, with 12 bases between. There are 16 residues in the CDR3. Germline V CDR1 and CDR2: MGHRA, YSYEKL.

The rearrangement joins TRBV5-1 to TRBJ1-1, with D possibly TRBD1 on 6 matching bases. CDR1 and CDR2 (germline): SGHRS, YFSETQ. CDR3 length: 14 amino acids. The V and J ends lost 8 bases and 4 bases respectively, with 18 bases between them. The CDR3: CASSKTGWGTEAFF. Written as DNA, the CDR3 is TGCGCCAGTTCGAAGACAGGATGGGGCACTGAAGCTTTCTTT.

CDR3: CASSQVPTRTSADTQYF. The CDR3 DNA sequence: TGTGCCAGCAGCCAAGTTCCCACCCGGACTAGCGCAGATACGCAGTATTTT. The V and J genes are TRBV3-1 (or the pseudogene TRBV3-2) and TRBJ2-3; 9 nucleotides agree with TRBD2. Germline trimming cut 1 base from V and 4 bases from J; bases unmatched to any gene: 9. Germline CDR1 reads LGHDT; CDR2 reads YNNKEL (reference sequence). The CDR3 has 17 residues.

This sequence joins TRBV5-4 and TRBJ1-6; 7 bases are shared with TRBD1. Germline trimming cut 0 bases from V and 10 bases from J; bases unmatched to any gene: 7. Germline CDR1 and CDR2: SGHNT and YYREEE (reference sequence). This CDR3 comprises 15 residues. The CDR3 region is CASSLGTGDPSPLHF. Here the CDR3 DNA reads TGTGCCAGCAGCTTGGGGACAGGAGATCCATCACCCCTCCACTTT. Looking up the rest from reference TRBV5-4 and TRBJ1-6 gives the full variable domain: ETGVTQSPTHLIKTRGQQVTLRCSSQSGHNTVSWYQQALGQGPQFIFQYYREEENGRGNFPPRFSGLQFPNYSSELNVNALELDDSALYLCASSLGTGDPSPLHFGNGTRLTVT.

The rearrangement links TRBV7-2 to TRBJ2-3; 12 bases align to TRBD2. The CDR3 contains 17 residues. Germline V CDR1 and CDR2: SGHTA, FQGNSA. Germline trimming cut 0 bases from V and 6 bases from J; bases unmatched to any gene: 7. CDR3 sequence: CASSLAVLAGGFDTQYF. DNA of the CDR3: TGTGCCAGCAGCTTAGCAGTGCTAGCGGGGGGGTTCGATACGCAGTATTTT.

This rearrangement joins TRBV7-8 to TRBJ1-6; D is unclear. There are 15 residues in the CDR3. The V end lost 0 bases, the J end lost 10 bases, and 13 bases lay between the germline ends. The V gene's germline CDR1 is SGHVS and CDR2 FQNEAQ. Here the CDR3 reads CASSLAGFTWSPLHF. The CDR3 coding sequence is TGTGCCAGCAGCTTAGCCGGGTTTACATGGTCACCCCTCCACTTT.

V and J are TRBV12-3 or TRBV12-4 and TRBJ1-2; no reliable D call. V dropped 7 bases and J dropped 8 bases, with 17 bases sitting between them. The length of the CDR3 is 13 residues. CDR3 residues: CASTRRRKMGYTF. The CDR3 nucleotides read TGTGCCAGCACGAGGCGACGGAAGATGGGCTACACCTTC.

V usage is TRBV5-4 and J usage is TRBJ2-5; D might be TRBD1 (6 bases). The CDR3 covers 14 residues. Germline CDR1 is SGHNT and CDR2 is YYREEE (reference sequence). V shed 4 bases and J shed 4 bases, with 14 bases lying between them. The DNA for the CDR3 is TGTGCCAGCAGCGCGAAACAGGGTGGAGAGACCCAGTACTTC. Encoded protein: CASSAKQGGETQYF.

This clone turned up a few times. As DNA, the CDR3 is TGTGCCAGCAGCTCGGGACAGACCCCCTACTCTGGAAACACCATATATTTT. This codes for CASSSGQTPYSGNTIYF. The chain uses TRBV9 and TRBJ1-3; 7 bases align to TRBD1. This CDR3 has 17 residues. V shed 4 bases, J shed 0 bases, and the junction held 10 bases outside the gene matches. CDR1 and CDR2 from the germline V gene are SGDLS and YYNGEE. Full variable domain (rest looked up from reference TRBV9 and TRBJ1-3): DSGVTQTPKHLITATGQRVTLRCSPRSGDLSVYWYQQSLDQGLQFLIQYYNGEERAKGNILERFSAQQFPDLHSELNLSSLELGDSALYFCASSSGQTPYSGNTIYFGEGSWLTVV.

The J gene is TRBJ1-2, the V gene TRBV6-5; possibly TRBD1 for D (6 bases). Trimming took off 5 bases at V and 7 bases at J, with 11 bases between the two ends. This CDR3 is 12 amino acids long. Germline V gene lookup returns CDR1 MNHEY and CDR2 SVGAGI. The CDR3 DNA reads TGTGCCAGCAGTACGGTCAGGGGTGGCTACACCTTC. Amino acid sequence: CASSTVRGGYTF.

The gene calls are TRBV2 and TRBJ1-1, with D possibly being TRBD1 (6 bases). This CDR3 is built from 13 residues. Deletions cut 5 bases from V and 10 bases from J, with 17 bases between. CDR1 and CDR2 from the germline V gene are SNHLY and FYNNEI. CDR3 loop: CASSKLRGNRAFF. The CDR3 DNA follows: TGTGCCAGCAGTAAACTCAGGGGTAATAGAGCTTTCTTT.

In this sample, this clone turned up once. The chain carries TRBV7-8 and TRBJ1-1; D might be TRBD1 (6 bases). Germline V gene sequence: CDR1 SGHVS, CDR2 FQNEAQ. The CDR3 loop spans 15 amino acids. The V end was cut by 1 base, the J end by 1 base, with 10 bases between. The CDR3, as DNA: TGTGCCAGCAGCTTAGGTTTGGACAGGAACACTGAAGCTTTCTTT. Amino acids: CASSLGLDRNTEAFF.

This chain connects TRBV24-1 to TRBJ2-5, with D maybe TRBD2 (5 bases). Germline V lookup: CDR1 KGHDR, CDR2 SFDVKD. The CDR3 length is 15 residues. The V end lost 2 bases, the J end lost 3 bases, and 12 bases lay between the germline ends. The CDR3: CATSDSSKGEETQYF. CDR3 DNA: TGTGCCACCAGTGATTCCAGCAAGGGAGAAGAGACCCAGTACTTC.

The gene calls are TRBV5-1 and TRBJ2-7, with a possible D match to TRBD1 (6 bases). CDR1 is SGHRS and CDR2 is YFSETQ in the germline V gene. The CDR3 is made up of 14 amino acids. V was trimmed by 1 base and J by 5 bases, leaving 13 bases between them. The CDR3 nucleotides are TGCGCCAGCAGCTTGACAGGGATAGTACACGAGCAGTACTTC. Amino acids: CASSLTGIVHEQYF.

The rearrangement links TRBV6-5 to TRBJ2-7; tentative D call: TRBD2 (6 bases). CDR1 MNHEY and CDR2 SVGAGI come from the germline V gene. Deletions cut 6 bases from V and 2 bases from J, with 14 bases between. The CDR3 sequence is 14 residues long. This CDR3 is CASRAPGLTYEQYF. CDR3 coding DNA: TGTGCCAGCAGAGCACCGGGACTCACCTACGAGCAGTACTTC.

The rearrangement links TRBV5-1 to TRBJ2-7, with unresolved D. Trimming cost V 1 base and J 1 base, with 6 bases left between them. Germline V gives CDR1 SGHRS, CDR2 YFSETQ. The CDR3 runs to 13 residues. CDR3 protein: CASSLPTSYEQYF. For the CDR3, the DNA is TGCGCCAGCAGCTTGCCCACTTCCTACGAGCAGTACTTC.

The chain is built from TRBV15 and TRBJ2-3; 10 bases are shared with TRBD1. Germline loops: CDR1 LNHNV, CDR2 YYDKDF (reference sequence). The CDR3 runs 18 residues. The V and J ends lost 1 base and 3 bases, in that order; junction bases with no gene match: 10. The CDR3: CATSRGGIDRGPTDTQYF. The CDR3 nucleotides are TGTGCCACCAGCAGAGGAGGGATAGACAGGGGGCCAACAGATACGCAGTATTTT.